Listed here are 31 T cell receptor beta chains from one sample, sequenced in a study of cytomegalovirus exposure and HLA in healthy donors. The data were produced by immunoSEQ multiplex PCR, yet TCRdb's version contains in-frame clones alone and is incomplete. The sample carries some 79,000 clones, around 94% recorded once. Sequenced input: PBMCs. All receptors come from a woman aged 18 to 35 in good health and CMV-seropositive.

V gene TRBV28 combines with J gene TRBJ1-1; TRBD1 is a possible D gene (5 bases). CDR1 MDHEN and CDR2 SYDVKM come from the germline V gene. This CDR3 is 12 amino acids long. V was cut by 2 bases and J by 10 bases, with 11 bases left in between. The CDR3 DNA reads TGTGCCAGCAGTTTAACACAGGCTAGAGCTTTCTTT. It codes for CASSLTQARAFF.

The chain carries TRBV2 and TRBJ2-1; 10 nucleotides agree with TRBD1. Per the germline V gene, CDR1 is SNHLY and CDR2 is FYNNEI. The CDR3 runs to 14 residues. V dropped 7 bases and J dropped 2; count of bases not matched to a gene: 2. The CDR3 sequence is CASMGTGAYNEQFF. CDR3 nucleotides: TGTGCCAGCATGGGGACAGGGGCCTACAATGAGCAGTTCTTC.

This clone was seen just once. The V gene is TRBV18, the J gene TRBJ2-3; maybe TRBD1 (5 bases). Germline V gene data show CDR1 as KGHSH and CDR2 as LQKENI. Trimming pared 1 base from V and 9 bases from J, leaving 8 bases between. The CDR3 contains 12 residues. The CDR3 DNA reads TGTGCCAGCTCACCACTCAGGGAAACGCAGTATTTT. Translating gives CASSPLRETQYF.

This rearrangement joins TRBV11-3 to TRBJ2-3; D might be TRBD1 (6 bases). Trimming cost V 5 bases and J 5 bases, with 14 bases left between them. CDR1 and CDR2 (germline): SGHNT, YENEEA. This CDR3 region has 14 residues. CDR3 sequence: CASSLGATGDTQYF. The CDR3 bases are TGTGCCAGCAGCCTGGGGGCCACTGGAGATACGCAGTATTTT.

The rearrangement uses TRBV10-2 and TRBJ1-1; D unresolved. The CDR3 is made up of 14 amino acids. Germline CDR1 and CDR2: WSHSY and SAAADI. Trimming shortened V by 3 bases and J by 0 bases, and 8 bases separated the two germline ends. CDR3 sequence: CASSDSGLNTEAFF. In nucleotides, the CDR3 is TGCGCCAGCAGTGATTCGGGGTTGAACACTGAAGCTTTCTTT.

The V and J genes are TRBV6-1 and TRBJ2-5; maybe TRBD1 (5 bases). CDR3 size: 12 residues. V shed 7 bases and J shed 5 bases, with 11 bases lying between them. CDR1 and CDR2 (germline): MNHNS, SASEGT. The CDR3 DNA is TGTGCCAGCATGGCAGGGTGGGAGACCCAGTACTTC. Its translation is CASMAGWETQYF.

This sequence joins TRBV23-1 and TRBJ2-7; no reliable D call. TRBV23-1 counts as an open reading frame of uncertain function. CDR3 length: 15 residues. V was pared by 7 bases and J by 0 bases, with 16 bases between. CDR3 nucleotides: TGCGCCAGCAACTACCTGTCCCAGAGCTCCTACGAGCAGTACTTC. Its protein is CASNYLSQSSYEQYF.

The J gene is TRBJ2-3, the V gene TRBV9; 8 bases are shared with TRBD2. V dropped 0 bases and J dropped 4; count of bases not matched to a gene: 7. CDR3 length equals 16 residues. In germline, CDR1 is SGDLS, CDR2 YYNGEE. The CDR3 nucleotides read TGTGCCAGCAGCGTAGATCGGCCGGGAGGGGCAGATACGCAGTATTTT. Its protein product is CASSVDRPGGADTQYF.

The chain combines TRBV9 with TRBJ1-3; TRBD1 matches 10 bases. Germline values: CDR1 SGDLS, CDR2 YYNGEE. Losses at the gene ends were 3 bases for V and 2 bases for J; bases not matched to a gene: 8. The CDR3 covers 17 residues. CDR3 residues: CASSATQTGGAGNTIYF. The CDR3 DNA sequence: TGTGCCAGCAGCGCAACGCAGACAGGGGGCGCTGGAAACACCATATATTTT.

The gene calls are TRBV9 and TRBJ2-7, with D possibly matching TRBD1 (5 bases). Between the trimmed V and J ends, which lost 0 bases and 7 bases, there was a span of 14 bases. The CDR3 runs 14 residues. Germline CDR1 reads SGDLS; CDR2 reads YYNGEE. The CDR3 here is CASSVGPSPGEQYF. CDR3 sequence (DNA): TGTGCCAGCAGCGTAGGACCCTCCCCAGGGGAGCAGTACTTC. The variable domain in full, completed from reference TRBV9 and TRBJ2-7, reads DSGVTQTPKHLITATGQRVTLRCSPRSGDLSVYWYQQSLDQGLQFLIQYYNGEERAKGNILERFSAQQFPDLHSELNLSSLELGDSALYFCASSVGPSPGEQYFGPGTRLTVT.

The chain links TRBV2 to TRBJ2-7; 7 bases fit TRBD1. Losses at the gene ends were 6 bases for V and 2 bases for J; bases not matched to a gene: 7. The CDR3 totals 14 residues. Germline V CDR1 and CDR2: SNHLY, FYNNEI. The CDR3 region has the DNA TGTGCCAGCAGACCCAATCAGGGGGCCTACGAGCAGTACTTC. It is translated as CASRPNQGAYEQYF.

A few counts support this clone. The chain recombines TRBV2 with TRBJ2-1; D gene unclear. The V end was cut by 2 bases, the J end by 14 bases, with 13 bases between. This CDR3 spans 12 amino acids. Germline loops: CDR1 SNHLY, CDR2 FYNNEI. CDR3 bases: TGTGCCAGCAGTGAAAACGGTCCCTTGGAGTTCTTC. Its protein is CASSENGPLEFF.

V usage is TRBV11-1 and J usage is TRBJ2-7; 9 nucleotides match TRBD2. The CDR3 consists of 15 residues. Germline V gene lookup returns CDR1 SGHAT and CDR2 FQDESV (reference sequence). With 1 base clipped from V and 7 bases from J, the junction kept 8 bases outside the gene matches. The CDR3 sequence is CASSLVLAGDGEQYF. DNA for the CDR3: TGTGCCAGCAGCTTAGTGTTAGCGGGAGATGGAGAGCAGTACTTC.

The rearrangement uses TRBV27 and TRBJ1-2; D unclear. The CDR3 is made up of 15 amino acids. V was clipped by 3 bases and J by 8 bases, with 19 bases between them. Germline V gene sequence: CDR1 MNHEY, CDR2 SMNVEV (reference sequence). The CDR3 is CASSFGSDTVAGYTF. Here the CDR3 DNA reads TGTGCCAGCAGTTTCGGATCCGACACAGTCGCGGGCTACACCTTC.

J is TRBJ1-2 and V is TRBV2, with 8 positions matching TRBD1. CDR3 length equals 15 residues. CDR1 is SNHLY, CDR2 FYNNEI, per germline. Trimming at V came to 2 bases and at J to 0 bases, leaving 2 bases not matched to a gene. The CDR3 spells CASSEQGASNYGYTF. CDR3 DNA sequence: TGTGCCAGCAGTGAACAGGGGGCGTCTAACTATGGCTACACCTTC. Based on the CDR3 plus reference TRBV2 and TRBJ1-2, the full variable domain is EPEVTQTPSHQVTQMGQEVILRCVPISNHLYFYWYRQILGQKVEFLVSFYNNEISEKSEIFDDQFSVERPDGSNFTLKIRSTKLEDSAMYFCASSEQGASNYGYTFGSGTRLTVV.

The rearrangement links TRBV7-2 to TRBJ2-7, with D possibly being TRBD2 (5 bases). Germline V gene data show CDR1 as SGHTA and CDR2 as FQGNSA. V lost 5 bases, J lost 4 bases, and 15 bases lay in between. This CDR3 spans 14 amino acids. The CDR3 spells CASSERGFVYEQYF. CDR3 bases: TGTGCCAGCAGCGAACGGGGTTTTGTGTACGAGCAGTACTTC.

V gene TRBV18 combines with J gene TRBJ2-3; weak D call: TRBD1 (6 bases). V was cut by 3 bases and J by 5 bases, with 15 bases left in between. The CDR3 loop spans 15 amino acids. The germline gives CDR1 KGHSH, CDR2 LQKENI. The CDR3 protein is CASSPAGARGDTQYF. The CDR3 DNA is TGTGCCAGCTCACCCGCAGGGGCGAGGGGAGATACGCAGTATTTT.

The rearrangement links TRBV28 to TRBJ1-5; 12 bases are a match to TRBD1. The length of the CDR3 is 16 residues. The ends lost 5 bases at V and 4 bases at J; junction bases unmatched: 6. Germline-derived CDR1 and CDR2 are MDHEN and SYDVKM. CDR3 in amino acids: CASSPGTGGKNQPQHF. CDR3 coding DNA: TGTGCCAGCAGTCCCGGGACAGGGGGCAAAAATCAGCCCCAGCATTTT.

The rearrangement uses TRBV5-1 and TRBJ1-3; 8 bases agree with TRBD1. Per germline, CDR1 SGHRS and CDR2 YFSETQ. The V and J ends lost 4 bases and 0 bases, in that order; junction bases with no gene match: 6. The CDR3 extends over 16 amino acids. The DNA of the CDR3 is TGCGCCAGCAGCCGGGACAGGTCTCTCTCTGGAAACACCATATATTTT. Amino acids: CASSRDRSLSGNTIYF. Looking up the rest from reference TRBV5-1 and TRBJ1-3 gives the full variable domain: KAGVTQTPRYLIKTRGQQVTLSCSPISGHRSVSWYQQTPGQGLQFLFEYFSETQRNKGNFPGRFSGRQFSNSRSEMNVSTLELGDSALYLCASSRDRSLSGNTIYFGEGSWLTVV.

J is TRBJ2-2 and V is TRBV19; a possible D gene is TRBD1 (5 bases). Germline CDR1 is LNHDA and CDR2 is SQIVND (reference sequence). The CDR3 is made up of 15 amino acids. V lost 1 base and J 5 bases, leaving 11 bases between the germline ends. DNA of the CDR3: TGTGCCAGTAGTATAGTGGGGCAGAGAACCGGGGAGCTGTTTTTT. Translating it yields CASSIVGQRTGELFF. Based on the CDR3 plus reference TRBV19 and TRBJ2-2, the full variable domain is DGGITQSPKYLFRKEGQNVTLSCEQNLNHDAMYWYRQDPGQGLRLIYYSQIVNDFQKGDIAEGYSVSREKKESFPLTVTSAQKNPTAFYLCASSIVGQRTGELFFGEGSRLTVL.

The chain recombines TRBV19 with TRBJ1-2; D gene ambiguous. This CDR3 is 11 amino acids long. V gave up 5 bases and J gave up 5 bases, with 6 bases separating them. Germline values: CDR1 LNHDA, CDR2 SQIVND (reference sequence). DNA of the CDR3: TGTGCCAGTAGTTACAAATATGGCTACACCTTC. It yields the protein CASSYKYGYTF.

The chain combines TRBV20-1 with TRBJ2-3; unclear D gene. Germline CDR1 and CDR2: DFQATT and SNEGSKA (reference sequence). The CDR3 has 11 amino acids. The germline V and J ends were trimmed by 3 bases and 5 bases, with 6 bases remaining between them. The CDR3 nucleotides read TGCAGTGCTAGGTTCGGAGATACGCAGTATTTT. Its translation: CSARFGDTQYF.

The gene calls are TRBV29-1 and TRBJ1-5, with TRBD1 matching 8 bases. Germline CDR1 reads SQVTM; CDR2 reads ANQGSEA. This CDR3 spans 15 amino acids. V was clipped by 6 bases and J by 1 base; unmatched bases: 8. CDR3 nucleotide sequence: TGCAGCGTGCGACAGGGGATGGGCAGCAATCAGCCCCAGCATTTT. Translating gives CSVRQGMGSNQPQHF.

The chain carries TRBV7-8 and TRBJ1-1, with D unresolved. The CDR3 sequence is 15 residues long. Trimming cost V 2 bases and J 6 bases, with 16 bases left between them. The V gene's germline CDR1 is SGHVS and CDR2 FQNEAQ. The CDR3 nucleotides are TGTGCCAGCAGCTTAAGCATAGGAGGGCGCCCTGAAGCTTTCTTT. This gives the protein CASSLSIGGRPEAFF.

This chain connects TRBV15 to TRBJ2-3, with 8 bases identical to TRBD2. The V gene end was trimmed by 8 bases and the J gene end by 2 bases; junction bases not matched to a gene: 6. CDR1 and CDR2 (germline): LNHNV, YYDKDF (reference sequence). The CDR3 covers 14 residues. The CDR3 coding sequence is TGTGCCACCGGAAAACTAGCGGACACAGATACGCAGTATTTT. Translating it yields CATGKLADTDTQYF.

The chain joins TRBV7-3 to TRBJ2-1; 8 bases match TRBD2. Germline CDR1 SGHTA, CDR2 FQGTGA. The length of the CDR3 is 15 residues. Trimming removed 4 bases from V and 4 bases from J; junction bases left unmatched: 6. The CDR3 DNA sequence: TGTGCCAGCAGCTCCTCCGCGGGGGGTTACAATGAGCAGTTCTTC. Its translation is CASSSSAGGYNEQFF. Variable domain in full (rest from reference TRBV7-3 and TRBJ2-1): GAGVSQTPSNKVTEKGKYVELRCDPISGHTALYWYRQSLGQGPEFLIYFQGTGAADDSGLPNDRFFAVRPEGSVSTLKIQRTERGDSAVYLCASSSSAGGYNEQFFGPGTRLTVL.

This clone appeared a single time. The chain has TRBV6-1 and TRBJ2-7; tentative D call: TRBD2 (6 bases). Germline CDR1 MNHNS, CDR2 SASEGT. V lost 4 bases to trimming and J lost 5 bases, with 15 bases between them. CDR3 length: 14 amino acids. CDR3 sequence: CASSAVGGADEQYF. The CDR3 bases are TGTGCCAGCAGTGCCGTGGGGGGAGCCGACGAGCAGTACTTC.

The rearrangement uses TRBV6-5 and TRBJ2-2; TRBD1 matches 10 bases. The V and J ends lost 6 bases and 4 bases, in that order; junction bases with no gene match: 2. In germline, CDR1 is MNHEY, CDR2 SVGAGI. The CDR3 spans 14 residues. Written as DNA, the CDR3 is TGTGCCAGCAGCCGGGACAGGGGCACCGGGGAGCTGTTTTTT. Its protein product is CASSRDRGTGELFF.

This sequence joins TRBV13 and TRBJ2-1; 8 bases align to TRBD1. There are 14 residues in the CDR3. Per the germline V gene, CDR1 is PRHDT and CDR2 is FYEKMQ (reference sequence). Trimming took 7 bases from V and 8 from J; bases not matched to a gene: 10. The CDR3 DNA reads TGTGCCAGCAACCGGGACAGGAATTTCGATGAGCAGTTCTTC. It specifies CASNRDRNFDEQFF.

The J gene is TRBJ2-3, the V gene TRBV19; tentatively, D is TRBD2 (5 bases). CDR1 is LNHDA, CDR2 SQIVND, per germline (reference sequence). This CDR3 contains 11 residues. V gave up 7 bases and J gave up 4 bases, with 6 bases separating them. CDR3 nucleotide sequence: TGTGCCAGTAAGGACTCAGATACGCAGTATTTT. Its protein is CASKDSDTQYF.

This chain links TRBV7-9 with TRBJ2-7; D remains unclear. CDR1 SEHNR and CDR2 FQNEAQ come from the germline V gene (reference sequence). CDR3 size: 13 residues. Deletions cut 5 bases from V and 2 bases from J, with 10 bases between. The CDR3 loop reads CASSGGTTYEQYF. Here the CDR3 DNA reads TGTGCCAGCAGCGGTGGCACCACCTACGAGCAGTACTTC.